The 6 T cell receptor beta chains below come from one sample, sequenced in a study of radiation and T cells in renal cell carcinoma. The time point was: baseline pretreatment blood. Treatment specified: 15 Gy SBRT to primary tumor, nephrectomy 4 weeks later. TCRdb keeps only in-frame clones here, not all; method: immunoSEQ multiplex PCR. The profile shows about 95,000 clones, less than 90% of them singletons. Sequences were derived from blood, sampled from a patient whose treatment included radiotherapy and nephrectomy. The receptors come from a man aged 45-60 years with renal cell carcinoma.

The V gene is TRBV29-1, the J gene TRBJ2-5, with 8 bases that match TRBD2. Looked up from germline, CDR1 is SQVTM and CDR2 is ANQGSEA. This CDR3 has 13 amino acids. V shed 6 bases and J 2 bases; nucleotides not matched to a gene: 5. CDR3 sequence reads: CSVHGRGQETQYF. The DNA for the CDR3 is TGCAGCGTACACGGGAGGGGGCAAGAGACCCAGTACTTC.

The rearrangement links TRBV6-1 to TRBJ2-7, with D unclear. The germline V gene encodes CDR1 MNHNS and CDR2 SASEGT. The CDR3 spans 15 residues. V was clipped by 2 bases and J by 2 bases, with 13 bases between them. The CDR3 DNA reads TGTGCCAGCAGTGAAAGGGTACAGCATACCTACGAGCAGTACTTC. Translating gives CASSERVQHTYEQYF.

CDR3 DNA sequence: TGTGCCATCAGTGACCCCCCCGGCTTGGTAGCGGGAGTCGAGCAGTACTTC. This translates into CAISDPPGLVAGVEQYF. The chain is built from TRBV10-3 and TRBJ2-7, with 9 bases identical to TRBD2. The CDR3 length is 17 residues. Trimming at V came to 3 bases and at J to 6 bases, leaving 15 bases not matched to a gene. Germline CDR1 is ENHRY and CDR2 is SYGVKD.

The chain has TRBV7-9 and TRBJ2-1; tentative D call: TRBD1 (5 bases). Trimming took 4 bases from V and 9 from J, leaving 16 bases between them. The CDR3 is 14 amino acids. Germline lookup yields CDR1 SEHNR and CDR2 FQNEAQ (reference sequence). In DNA form, the CDR3 reads TGTGCCAGCAGCTCCAGGGCCCCCCATGGTGAGCAGTTCTTC. It codes for CASSSRAPHGEQFF.

The V and J genes are TRBV9 and TRBJ2-3; TRBD1 matches at 9 bases. The germline gives CDR1 SGDLS, CDR2 YYNGEE. V was pared by 3 bases and J by 1 base, with 3 bases of the junction left unmatched. This CDR3 has 15 residues. This CDR3 reads CASSAGQGRTDTQYF. The DNA for the CDR3 is TGTGCCAGCAGCGCCGGACAGGGGCGCACAGATACGCAGTATTTT.

V and J are TRBV27 and TRBJ2-7, with D possibly called TRBD1 or TRBD2 (5 bases each). CDR1 is MNHEY, CDR2 SMNVEV, per germline (reference sequence). The germline V and J ends were trimmed by 5 bases and 2 bases, with 10 bases remaining between them. This CDR3 is 13 amino acids long. The CDR3 DNA is TGTGCCAGCAGTAAGGGACGGACCTACGAGCAGTACTTC. Protein product: CASSKGRTYEQYF.